This T cell receptor (beta chain) was retrieved from a study of blood T cell repertoires in COVID-19. As originally analysed: The authors estimated nucleated cell counts from reference gene primer amplification. The data were produced by immunoSEQ multiplex PCR, yet TCRdb's version contains in-frame clones alone and is incomplete. That table supplies the V and J calls and clone size; D and trimming were determined from the DNA. The sample holds about 81,000 clones, around 88% seen once. Sequenced input: peripheral blood. This clonotype originated in an elderly woman with acute or convalescent COVID-19.

CDR3 residues: CASSEAGQGNNEQFF. CDR3 nucleotide sequence: TGTGCCAGCAGTGAAGCGGGACAGGGGAACAATGAGCAGTTCTTC. The chain employs TRBV6-1 and TRBJ2-1, with TRBD1 matching over 10 bases. Germline loops: CDR1 MNHNS, CDR2 SASEGT. The V segment lost 0 bases and the J segment 5 bases; nucleotides outside the gene matches: 1. This CDR3 has 15 residues.